The rows below give T cell receptor beta chains drawn from one sample of a study of OX40 agonist ivuxolimab in advanced cancers. TCRdb keeps only in-frame clones here, not all; method: immunoSEQ multiplex PCR. Among about 120,000 clones, about 92% were seen once, and the ten largest hold 0.27%. Specimen: CD4+ or CD8+ T cells sorted from blood, collected in a trial of the OX40 agonist ivuxolimab. The receptors come from an adult with an advanced solid tumor such as melanoma, head and neck, liver or kidney cancer. Both conserved end residues are trimmed from each CDR3. The order of the fields is V gene, J gene, CDR3 protein.

>TRBV6-5|TRBJ2-7
ASRAGPSEQY
>TRBV5-1|TRBJ2-3
ASSLEGLAGIFETDTQY
>TRBV7-9|TRBJ2-3
ASSLGTSTDTQY
>TRBV5-1|TRBJ2-6
ASSVGGSGANVLT
>TRBV19|TRBJ1-5
ASSISYGRGNQPQH
>TRBV27|TRBJ1-6
ASSWGRSSYNSPLH
>TRBV7-2|TRBJ2-2
ASSLNREAGELF
>TRBV4-1|TRBJ1-1
ASSQDRQGGTEAF
>TRBV5-1|TRBJ2-3
ASTLVAGATDTQY
>TRBV15|TRBJ1-2
AIGQSNPGEGYT
>TRBV10-2|TRBJ1-5
ASSDGQLNQPQH
>TRBV13|TRBJ1-2
ASSENPGRDNYGYT
>TRBV10-1|TRBJ1-2
ASIGGGYGYT
>TRBV5-5|TRBJ1-1
ASSKDRNTEAF
>TRBV19|TRBJ1-1
ASSRGYGMGTEAF
>TRBV4-2|TRBJ2-1
ASSLLEETYNEQF
>TRBV15|TRBJ1-2
ATSRDMAVGGLGYT
>TRBV28|TRBJ1-2
ASSLRSLNYGYT
>TRBV5-8|TRBJ2-1
ASSSDVTDEQF
>TRBV4-2|TRBJ2-7
ASSQDPGSSYEQY
>TRBV28|TRBJ2-1
ASSFGLAGGSSYNEQF
>TRBV5-1|TRBJ2-7
ASSSSDRGHEQY
>TRBV15|TRBJ2-5
ATSRGPGSWETQY
>TRBV19|TRBJ1-4
ASVRDGNEKLF
>TRBV7-2|TRBJ1-1
ASSLVAQGGTEAF
>TRBV28|TRBJ1-2
ASTFWSGQGPYGYT
>TRBV21-1|TRBJ2-4
ASSEIGRALAKNIQY
>TRBV11-2|TRBJ2-5
ASSRITRETQY
>TRBV19|TRBJ2-1
ATKPRGGLAVSYNEQF
>TRBV7-6|TRBJ2-1
ASSFGGGSYNEQF
>TRBV2|TRBJ1-5
ASSRTGDQPQH
>TRBV4-2|TRBJ2-3
ASSQDLAPGNTQY
>TRBV9|TRBJ2-2
ASSVGDQNTGELF
>TRBV6-1|TRBJ2-5
ASFRQGRKTQY
>TRBV11-1|TRBJ1-2
ASSFRTQNGYT
>TRBV14|TRBJ2-7
ASNIGTPPYEQY
>TRBV13|TRBJ2-1
ASSLRGDYNEQF
>TRBV5-1|TRBJ1-3
ASSLEGSLGNTIY
>TRBV9|TRBJ1-6
ASSGQGGNSPLH
>TRBV6-5|TRBJ1-1
ASSLDWGGTEAF
>TRBV9|TRBJ2-5
ASSSSGGALETQY
>TRBV19|TRBJ1-1
ASSRTGNAEAF
>TRBV14|TRBJ2-2
ASSHLSLGTALNTGELF
>TRBV28|TRBJ1-2
ASSTRDNYGYT
>TRBV11-2|TRBJ2-1
ASSSGLAFNEQF